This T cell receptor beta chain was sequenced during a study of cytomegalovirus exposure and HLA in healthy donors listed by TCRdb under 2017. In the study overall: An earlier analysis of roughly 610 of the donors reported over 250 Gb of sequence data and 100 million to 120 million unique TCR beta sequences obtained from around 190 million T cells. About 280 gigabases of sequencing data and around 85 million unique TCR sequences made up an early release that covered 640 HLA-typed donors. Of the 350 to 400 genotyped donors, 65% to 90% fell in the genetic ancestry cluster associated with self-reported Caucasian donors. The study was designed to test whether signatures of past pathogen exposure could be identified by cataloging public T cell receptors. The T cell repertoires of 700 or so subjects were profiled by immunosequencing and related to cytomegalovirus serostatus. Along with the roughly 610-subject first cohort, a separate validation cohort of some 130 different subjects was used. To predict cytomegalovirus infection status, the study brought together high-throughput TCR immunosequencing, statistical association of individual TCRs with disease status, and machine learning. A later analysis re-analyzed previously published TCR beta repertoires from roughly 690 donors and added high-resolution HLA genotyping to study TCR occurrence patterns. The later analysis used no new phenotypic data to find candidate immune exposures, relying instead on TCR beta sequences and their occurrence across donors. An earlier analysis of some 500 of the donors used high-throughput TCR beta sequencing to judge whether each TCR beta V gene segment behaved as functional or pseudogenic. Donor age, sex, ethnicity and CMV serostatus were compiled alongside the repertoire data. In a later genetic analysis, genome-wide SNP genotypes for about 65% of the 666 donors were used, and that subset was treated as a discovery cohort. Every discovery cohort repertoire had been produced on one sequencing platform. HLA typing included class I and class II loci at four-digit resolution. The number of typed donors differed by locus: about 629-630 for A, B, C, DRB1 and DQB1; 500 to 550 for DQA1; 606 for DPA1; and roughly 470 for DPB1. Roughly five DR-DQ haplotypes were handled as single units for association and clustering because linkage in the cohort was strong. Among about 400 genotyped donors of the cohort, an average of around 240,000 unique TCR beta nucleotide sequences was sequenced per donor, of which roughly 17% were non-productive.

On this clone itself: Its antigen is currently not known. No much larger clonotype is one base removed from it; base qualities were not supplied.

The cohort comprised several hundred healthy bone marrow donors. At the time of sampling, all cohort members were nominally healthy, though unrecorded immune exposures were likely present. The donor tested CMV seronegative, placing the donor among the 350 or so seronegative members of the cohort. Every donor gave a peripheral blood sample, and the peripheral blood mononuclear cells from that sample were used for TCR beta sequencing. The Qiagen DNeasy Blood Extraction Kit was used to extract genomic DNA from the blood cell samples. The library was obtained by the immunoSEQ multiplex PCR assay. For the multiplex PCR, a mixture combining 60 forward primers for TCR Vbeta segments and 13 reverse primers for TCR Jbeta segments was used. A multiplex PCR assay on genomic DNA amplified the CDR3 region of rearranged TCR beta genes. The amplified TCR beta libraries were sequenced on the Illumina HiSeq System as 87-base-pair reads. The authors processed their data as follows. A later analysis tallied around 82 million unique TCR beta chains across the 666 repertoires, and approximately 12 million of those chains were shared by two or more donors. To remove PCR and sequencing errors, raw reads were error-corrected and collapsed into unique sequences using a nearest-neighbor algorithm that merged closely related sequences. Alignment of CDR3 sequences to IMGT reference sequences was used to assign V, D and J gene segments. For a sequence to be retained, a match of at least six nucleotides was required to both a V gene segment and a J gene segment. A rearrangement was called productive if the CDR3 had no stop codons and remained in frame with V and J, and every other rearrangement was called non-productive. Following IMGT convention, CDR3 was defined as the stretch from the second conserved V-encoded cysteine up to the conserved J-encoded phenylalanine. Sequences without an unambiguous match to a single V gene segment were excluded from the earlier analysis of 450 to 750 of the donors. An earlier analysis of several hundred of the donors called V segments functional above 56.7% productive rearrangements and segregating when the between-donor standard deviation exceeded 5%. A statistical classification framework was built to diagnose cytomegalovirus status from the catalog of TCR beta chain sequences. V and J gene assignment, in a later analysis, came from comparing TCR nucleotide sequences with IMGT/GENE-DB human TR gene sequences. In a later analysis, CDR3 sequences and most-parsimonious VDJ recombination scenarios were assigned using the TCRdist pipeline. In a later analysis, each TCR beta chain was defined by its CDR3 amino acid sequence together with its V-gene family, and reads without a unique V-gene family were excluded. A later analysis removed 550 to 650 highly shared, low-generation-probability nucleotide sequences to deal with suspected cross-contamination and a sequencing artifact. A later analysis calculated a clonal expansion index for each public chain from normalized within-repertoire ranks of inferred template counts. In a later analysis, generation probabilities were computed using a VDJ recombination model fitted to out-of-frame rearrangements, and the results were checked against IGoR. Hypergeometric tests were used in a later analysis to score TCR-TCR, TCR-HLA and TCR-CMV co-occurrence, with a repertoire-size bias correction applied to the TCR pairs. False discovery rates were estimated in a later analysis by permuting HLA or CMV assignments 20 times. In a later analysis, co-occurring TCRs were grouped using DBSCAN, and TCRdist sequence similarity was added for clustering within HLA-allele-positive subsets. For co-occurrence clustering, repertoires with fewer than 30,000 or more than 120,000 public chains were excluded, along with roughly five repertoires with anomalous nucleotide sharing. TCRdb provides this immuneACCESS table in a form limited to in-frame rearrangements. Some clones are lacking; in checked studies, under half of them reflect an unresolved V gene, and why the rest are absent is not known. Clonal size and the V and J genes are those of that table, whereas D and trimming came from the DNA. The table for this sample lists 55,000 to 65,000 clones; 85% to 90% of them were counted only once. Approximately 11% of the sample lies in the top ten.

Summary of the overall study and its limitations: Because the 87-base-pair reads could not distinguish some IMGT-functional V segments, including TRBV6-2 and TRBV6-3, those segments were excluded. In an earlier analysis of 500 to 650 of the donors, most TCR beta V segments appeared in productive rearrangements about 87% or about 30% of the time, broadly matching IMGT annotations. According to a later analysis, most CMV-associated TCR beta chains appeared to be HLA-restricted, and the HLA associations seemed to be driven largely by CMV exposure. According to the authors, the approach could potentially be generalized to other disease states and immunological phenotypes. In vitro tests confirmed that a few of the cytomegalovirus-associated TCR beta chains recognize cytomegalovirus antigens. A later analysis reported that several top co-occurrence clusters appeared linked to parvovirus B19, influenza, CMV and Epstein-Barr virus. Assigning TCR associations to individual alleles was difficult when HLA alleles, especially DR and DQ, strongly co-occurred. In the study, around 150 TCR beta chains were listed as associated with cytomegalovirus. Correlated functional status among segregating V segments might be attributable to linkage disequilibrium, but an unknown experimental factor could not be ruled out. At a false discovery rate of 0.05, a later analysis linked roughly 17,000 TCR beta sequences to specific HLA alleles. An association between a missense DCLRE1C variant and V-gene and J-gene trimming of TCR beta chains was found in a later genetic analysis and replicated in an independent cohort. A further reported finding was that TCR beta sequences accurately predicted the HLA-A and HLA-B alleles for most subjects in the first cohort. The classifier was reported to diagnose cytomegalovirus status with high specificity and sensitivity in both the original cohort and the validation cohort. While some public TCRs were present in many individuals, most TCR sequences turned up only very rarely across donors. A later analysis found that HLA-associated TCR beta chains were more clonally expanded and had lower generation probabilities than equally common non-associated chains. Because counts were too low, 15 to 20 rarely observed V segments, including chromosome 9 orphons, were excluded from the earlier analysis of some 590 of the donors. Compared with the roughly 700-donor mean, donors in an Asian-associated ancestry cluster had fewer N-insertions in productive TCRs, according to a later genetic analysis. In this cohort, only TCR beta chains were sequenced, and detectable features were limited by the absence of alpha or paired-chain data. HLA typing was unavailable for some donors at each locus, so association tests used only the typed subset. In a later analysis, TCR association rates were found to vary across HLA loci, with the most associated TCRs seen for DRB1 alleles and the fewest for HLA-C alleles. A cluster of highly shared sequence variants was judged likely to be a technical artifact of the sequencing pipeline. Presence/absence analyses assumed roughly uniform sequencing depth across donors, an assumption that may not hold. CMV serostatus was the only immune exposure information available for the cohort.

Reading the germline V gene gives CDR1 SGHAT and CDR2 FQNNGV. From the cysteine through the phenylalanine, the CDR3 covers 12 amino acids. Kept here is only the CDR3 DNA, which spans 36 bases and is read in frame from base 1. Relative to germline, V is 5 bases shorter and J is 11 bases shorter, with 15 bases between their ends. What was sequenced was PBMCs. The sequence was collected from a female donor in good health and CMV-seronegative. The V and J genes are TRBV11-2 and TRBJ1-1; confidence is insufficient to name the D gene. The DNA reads TGTGCCAGCAGCCACCTCCCTGGGGAGGCTTTCTTT. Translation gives CASSHLPGEAFF.